This TCR beta chain was identified during a study of shared clonotypes between healthy human individuals. In the original workflow: Filtering was not the same, since immunoSEQ gave junction-only sequences without quality scores. Profiled with immunoSEQ multiplex PCR; TCRdb holds only in-frame clones, not every one. Clone size and the V and J calls come from that table; the DNA yielded D and trimming. Of millions of clones in the sample, around nine tenths were seen once. This CDR3 spans 15 amino acids. Per germline, CDR1 LNHDA and CDR2 SQIVND (reference sequence). J lost 3 bases, V lost 7 bases, and 9 bases had no gene match. CD4+ cell separation produced CD45RA+ naive and CD45RA-negative memory subsets. This clone has only a few counts. The antigen is unknown. General study points: Compared with clonotypes that all four donors shared, non-shared clonotypes had lower generation probabilities. Represented diversity (both genetic and exposure-history) was limited by the small number of donors.

The rearrangement joins TRBV19 to TRBJ1-5, with 7 nucleotides matching TRBD1. The sequencing input was naive CD4+ T cells sorted from blood. The subset was: CD45RA+ positively selected. The clonotype was recovered from a young man in good health. The CDR3, as DNA: TGTGCCAGTACCTCGGGGACAGTCCTCAATCAGCCCCAGCATTTT. It yields the protein CASTSGTVLNQPQHF.